These T cell receptor beta chains were read from a single sample in a study of blood T cell repertoires in COVID-19. Repertoires were generated with immunoSEQ multiplex PCR, while TCRdb's copy carries only in-frame clones and drops some. The top ten hold less than 3.5% of the sample, which has about 300,000 clones, around 92% seen once. Sample: PBMCs or T cells enriched from blood (not recorded which). These receptors all come from a woman aged 50 to 60 who had been exposed to COVID-19. The CDR3 runs from the conserved cysteine through the conserved F or W. D genes are given only for firm matches.

D: NA
J: TRBJ1-1
V: TRBV6-4
CDR3: CARPEGVKSKAEAFF
DNA: TGTGCCAGACCCGAAGGGGTGAAAAGTAAGGCTGAAGCTTTCTTT

D: TRBD2
J: TRBJ2-7
V: TRBV7-2
CDR3: CASSLASGGALEQYF
DNA: TGTGCCAGCAGCTTAGCTAGCGGGGGGGCCCTCGAGCAGTACTTC

D: TRBD1
J: TRBJ1-1
V: TRBV2
CDR3: CASSEADRGPFAFF
DNA: TGTGCCAGCAGTGAAGCCGACAGGGGCCCTTTTGCTTTCTTT

D: TRBD2
J: TRBJ2-7
V: TRBV7-2
CDR3: CASSPIAGGAGEQYF
DNA: TGTGCCAGCAGCCCGATAGCGGGGGGGGCTGGTGAGCAGTACTTC

D: TRBD1
J: TRBJ2-3
V: TRBV6-4
CDR3: CASSDPEDRDRGTGVYF
DNA: TGTGCCAGCAGTGACCCAGAAGACAGGGATCGGGGGACAGGGGTGTATTTT

D: TRBD1
J: TRBJ1-1
V: TRBV5-4
CDR3: CASRPGTGSWTEAFF
DNA: TGTGCCAGCAGACCCGGGACAGGGAGTTGGACTGAAGCTTTCTTT

D: NA
J: TRBJ1-5
V: TRBV30
CDR3: CAWHTGHNQPQHF
DNA: TGTGCCTGGCATACAGGGCACAATCAGCCCCAGCATTTT

D: TRBD1
J: TRBJ2-7
V: TRBV19
CDR3: CASSTRTGGYEQYF
DNA: TGTGCCAGTAGTACCCGGACAGGGGGATACGAGCAGTACTTC

D: TRBD2
J: TRBJ2-7
V: TRBV7-6
CDR3: CASSPWERGGLEQYF
DNA: TGTGCCAGCAGCCCCTGGGAGCGGGGGGGCCTCGAGCAGTACTTC

D: NA
J: TRBJ1-2
V: TRBV5-6
CDR3: CASSFRGNSYGYTF
DNA: TGTGCCAGCAGCTTTAGAGGGAATAGCTATGGCTACACCTTC

D: NA
J: TRBJ1-5
V: TRBV3-1/TRBV3-2
CDR3: CASSQESGNQPQHF
DNA: TGTGCCAGCAGCCAAGAGAGCGGGAATCAGCCCCAGCATTTT

D: NA
J: TRBJ1-6
V: TRBV9
CDR3: CASRKRDSPLHF
DNA: TGTGCCAGCAGAAAGAGGGATTCACCCCTCCACTTT

D: NA
J: TRBJ1-3
V: TRBV7-2
CDR3: CASSLKVGSSGNTIYF
DNA: TGTGCCAGCAGCTTAAAGGTTGGGAGCTCTGGAAACACCATATATTTT

D: NA
J: TRBJ1-5
V: TRBV28
CDR3: CASTLGGAISVQPQHF
DNA: TGTGCCAGCACCCTGGGGGGGGCAATTTCTGTCCAGCCCCAGCATTTT

D: NA
J: TRBJ2-7
V: TRBV28
CDR3: CASSTGTLYSYEQYF
DNA: TGTGCCAGCAGTACCGGGACTCTTTACTCCTACGAGCAGTACTTC

D: TRBD1
J: TRBJ1-5
V: TRBV19
CDR3: CASSGTGPQPQHF
DNA: TGTGCCAGTAGCGGGACAGGGCCACAGCCCCAGCATTTT